These 11 T cell receptor beta chains were all obtained from the same sample, sequenced in a study of cytotoxic CD8 clonotypes in ibrutinib-treated CLL listed by TCRdb under 2021. The library was made by the immunoSEQ multiplex PCR assay. TCRdb provides this immuneACCESS table in a form limited to in-frame rearrangements. Some clones are lacking; in checked studies, under half of them reflect an unresolved V gene, and why the rest are absent is not known. The sample includes roughly 70,000 clones, with about 84% observed a single time. Roughly 7.1% of the sample lies in the top ten. Explained via the paper, the time point label denotes: progressive disease on ibrutinib. This specimen was PBMCs, taken at disease progression, from a patient treated with ibrutinib. These receptors all come from a human donor with chronic lymphocytic leukemia.

This chain links TRBV5-1 with TRBJ1-6; D unresolved. The CDR3 is 15 amino acids. The V end was cut by 0 bases, the J end by 5 bases, with 9 bases between. Germline values: CDR1 SGHRS, CDR2 YFSETQ. As DNA, the CDR3 is TGCGCCAGCAGCTTGGTGGCAGGCAATAATTCACCCCTCCACTTT. Residues: CASSLVAGNNSPLHF.

The rearrangement links TRBV6-1 to TRBJ1-6; D is possibly TRBD1 (6 bases). The CDR3 has 11 amino acids. The V gene's germline CDR1 is MNHNS and CDR2 SASEGT. Trimming removed 8 bases at V and 9 bases at J, with 8 bases between. CDR3 in DNA: TGTGCCAGCGGCAGGGGTTCACCCCTCCACTTT. Translated: CASGRGSPLHF.

This clone qualifies as medium-sized. V gene TRBV15 combines with J gene TRBJ2-1, with 7 positions matching TRBD1. Germline assignment: CDR1 LNHNV and CDR2 YYDKDF (reference sequence). The CDR3 is made up of 16 amino acids. With 5 bases clipped from V and 3 bases from J, the junction kept 10 bases outside the gene matches. The CDR3 reads CATSDSHRQGYNEQFF. The CDR3 DNA sequence: TGTGCCACCAGCGACTCACATCGACAGGGCTACAATGAGCAGTTCTTC.

The chain joins TRBV7-9 to TRBJ2-7, with TRBD1 as a possible D gene (5 bases). Trimming removed 2 bases at V and 7 bases at J, with 9 bases between. This CDR3 is built from 12 residues. The germline gives CDR1 SEHNR, CDR2 FQNEAQ (reference sequence). The CDR3 bases are TGTGCCAGCAGCTTAAGGGGTGGGGAGCAGTACTTC. It codes for CASSLRGGEQYF.

J is TRBJ2-7 and V is TRBV5-1; D might be TRBD1 (5 bases). Germline V gives CDR1 SGHRS, CDR2 YFSETQ. This CDR3 is 14 amino acids long. Trimming pared 0 bases from V and 1 base from J, leaving 8 bases between. The CDR3: CASSLASGSYEQYF. In DNA form, the CDR3 reads TGCGCCAGCAGCTTGGCGTCAGGGTCCTACGAGCAGTACTTC.

The V call is TRBV18, the J call TRBJ2-7, with D possibly being TRBD2 (6 bases). CDR1 is KGHSH, CDR2 LQKENI, per germline. Trimming cost V 3 bases and J 3 bases, with 18 bases left between them. The CDR3 runs to 16 residues. The CDR3 sequence is CASSPMAGPGDYEQYF. CDR3 in DNA: TGTGCCAGCTCACCTATGGCGGGGCCCGGAGACTACGAGCAGTACTTC.

The rearrangement links TRBV5-1 to TRBJ2-3; TRBD1 is a possible D gene (6 bases). Trimming took 9 bases from V and 4 from J, leaving 15 bases between them. Germline V gene sequence: CDR1 SGHRS, CDR2 YFSETQ. The CDR3 loop spans 13 amino acids. CDR3 amino acids: CATGNRESDTQYF. The CDR3 DNA reads TGCGCCACCGGTAACAGGGAATCAGATACGCAGTATTTT.

The J gene is TRBJ2-1, the V gene TRBV18, with TRBD1 matching over 7 bases. Germline trimming cut 2 bases from V and 6 bases from J; bases unmatched to any gene: 10. From germline, CDR1 is KGHSH and CDR2 LQKENI. The CDR3 is 16 amino acids. CDR3 in amino acids: CASSPNSLPGGNEQFF. For the CDR3, the DNA is TGTGCCAGCTCACCAAACAGTCTGCCAGGGGGCAATGAGCAGTTCTTC.

The genes are TRBV4-2 and TRBJ2-3; 11 nucleotides match TRBD2. V was clipped by 1 base and J by 7 bases; unmatched bases: 4. The CDR3 runs to 15 residues. CDR1 is LGHNA and CDR2 is YNFKEQ in the germline V gene. CDR3 in DNA: TGTGCCAGCAGCCAAGCTAGCGGGGGGCTGAATACGCAGTATTTT. Translated: CASSQASGGLNTQYF.

The J gene is TRBJ1-2, the V gene TRBV5-1, with 7 bases matching TRBD1. Germline CDR1 SGHRS, CDR2 YFSETQ. This CDR3 contains 14 residues. V lost 4 bases and J lost 2; bases outside the gene matches: 5. CDR3 residues: CASSRPGQNYGYTF. CDR3 in DNA: TGCGCCAGCAGCCGTCCGGGACAGAACTATGGCTACACCTTC.

The rearrangement joins TRBV5-6 to TRBJ2-7; D not certain. The CDR3 is 10 residues long. The V gene's germline CDR1 is SGHDT and CDR2 YYEEEE. The V end lost 4 bases, the J end lost 4 bases, and 3 bases lay between the germline ends. This CDR3 reads CASSGYEQYF. The CDR3 DNA is TGTGCCAGCAGCGGGTACGAGCAGTACTTC.